These 9 T cell receptor beta chains were sequenced from one sample in a study of cytomegalovirus exposure and HLA in healthy donors. 60 Vbeta and 13 Jbeta primers were used in PCR. Repertoires were generated with immunoSEQ multiplex PCR, while TCRdb's copy carries only in-frame clones and drops some. Here the sample spans more than 90,000 clones, about four fifths being singletons. Sample: PBMCs. These receptor sequences come from a woman in her forties in good health and CMV-seropositive.

The rearrangement links TRBV11-3 to TRBJ2-7; D is possibly TRBD1 (6 bases). CDR3 length equals 15 residues. The germline V gene has CDR1 SGHNT and CDR2 YENEEA. With 6 bases removed from V and 0 bases from J, the gap between germline ends came to 15 bases. CDR3: CASSLTQGNSYEQYF. DNA for the CDR3: TGTGCCAGCAGTTTAACACAGGGTAACTCCTACGAGCAGTACTTC.

The V and J genes are TRBV18 and TRBJ2-3; possible D gene TRBD2, 6 bases. The CDR3 is made up of 14 amino acids. Trimming shortened V by 1 base and J by 2 bases, and 7 bases separated the two germline ends. The germline gives CDR1 KGHSH, CDR2 LQKENI. CDR3 amino acids: CASSPRGDTDTQYF. The CDR3 coding sequence is TGTGCCAGCTCACCACGGGGGGACACAGATACGCAGTATTTT.

The chain combines TRBV2 with TRBJ2-1; D possibly corresponds to TRBD1 (5 bases). There are 13 residues in the CDR3. The germline gives CDR1 SNHLY, CDR2 FYNNEI. Between the trimmed V and J ends, which lost 5 bases and 2 bases, there was a span of 7 bases. The CDR3 DNA reads TGTGCCAGCAGTTTGACAGCCTACAATGAGCAGTTCTTC. It codes for CASSLTAYNEQFF. Filled out from reference TRBV2 and TRBJ2-1, the complete variable domain reads EPEVTQTPSHQVTQMGQEVILRCVPISNHLYFYWYRQILGQKVEFLVSFYNNEISEKSEIFDDQFSVERPDGSNFTLKIRSTKLEDSAMYFCASSLTAYNEQFFGPGTRLTVL.

The rearrangement links TRBV6-5 to TRBJ2-1; tentatively, D is TRBD2 (5 bases). The CDR3 runs to 15 residues. The V gene's germline CDR1 is MNHEY and CDR2 SVGAGI. The V gene lost 2 bases and the J gene lost 8 bases, with 16 bases spanning the gap. The CDR3 DNA reads as TGTGCCAGCAGTTACGGGCGGGTAGCTGGGGATGAGCAGTTCTTC. Its protein product is CASSYGRVAGDEQFF.

The V call is TRBV28, the J call TRBJ1-2, with 9 bases identical to TRBD1. V was clipped by 3 bases and J by 6 bases; unmatched bases: 14. From germline, CDR1 is MDHEN and CDR2 SYDVKM. The CDR3 contains 17 residues. The chain's CDR3 is CASSLPTGTGGANGYTF. CDR3 coding DNA: TGTGCCAGCAGTTTGCCCACCGGCACAGGGGGCGCTAATGGCTACACCTTC.

This rearrangement joins TRBV2 to TRBJ1-1, with D possibly matching TRBD1 (6 bases). Per germline, CDR1 SNHLY and CDR2 FYNNEI. Trimming pared 2 bases from V and 9 bases from J, leaving 10 bases between. The CDR3 totals 12 residues. CDR3 in DNA: TGTGCCAGCAGTGAAAGGACAGAACAAGCTTTCTTT. The encoded protein is CASSERTEQAFF.

The chain carries TRBV10-1 and TRBJ2-1; TRBD2 matches 9 bases. The germline V gene encodes CDR1 WNHNN and CDR2 SYGVQD (reference sequence). Unmatched junction bases numbered 1, after V lost 4 bases and J lost 0 bases. The CDR3 spans 15 residues. The DNA for the CDR3 is TGCGCCAGCAGTGGTAGCGGGAGCTCCTACAATGAGCAGTTCTTC. It codes for CASSGSGSSYNEQFF.

The CDR3 here is CASSSTGSGANVLTF. The CDR3, as DNA: TGTGCCAGCAGTTCGACAGGGTCCGGGGCCAACGTCCTGACTTTC. The V gene is TRBV28, the J gene TRBJ2-6; 7 bases align to TRBD1. Germline V CDR1 and CDR2: MDHEN, SYDVKM. V was clipped by 4 bases and J by 4 bases; unmatched bases: 4. The CDR3 is 15 residues long. Supplemented by reference TRBV28 and TRBJ2-6, the full variable domain reads DVKVTQSSRYLVKRTGEKVFLECVQDMDHENMFWYRQDPGLGLRLIYFSYDVKMKEKGDIPEGYSVSREKKERFSLILESASTNQTSMYLCASSSTGSGANVLTFGAGSRLTVL.

Judged by abundance, this clone is medium-sized. The genes are TRBV6-1 and TRBJ2-1, with 9 nucleotides matching TRBD1. CDR1 and CDR2 (germline): MNHNS, SASEGT. The CDR3 is 14 residues long. Germline trimming cut 4 bases from V and 4 bases from J; bases unmatched to any gene: 2. CDR3 coding DNA: TGTGCCAGCAGTGGGGACAGGGAGTACAATGAGCAGTTCTTC. Its protein product is CASSGDREYNEQFF.